Given below is one T cell receptor (beta chain) in context. The antigen is unknown. Each CDR3 protein gets one entry after TCRdb re-called the 5' RACE reads with MiXCR. The sample has approximately 540,000 distinct CDR3 sequences; roughly 13% are singletons. The data were taken from a study of CD8 T cells in ankylosing spondylitis. Germline V lookup: CDR1 KGHDR, CDR2 SFDVKD. V dropped 4 bases and J dropped 5 bases, with 16 bases sitting between them. This CDR3 is built from 16 residues. Study-level results: The study identified a TCR beta motif of roughly eight highly homologous variants that appeared characteristic of ankylosing spondylitis blood.

Material for sequencing was blood, either unsorted or a sorted T cell fraction (not recorded which). The TCR comes from a male donor with ankylosing spondylitis. The chain combines TRBV24-1 with TRBJ2-2, with D perhaps matching TRBD2 (6 bases). In nucleotides, the CDR3 is TGTGCCACCAGTGACGTCGTTGGGGCGGGAACCGGGGAGCTGTTTTTT. This translates into CATSDVVGAGTGELFF.